This T cell receptor (beta chain) was sequenced for a study of blood T cells in healthy people across ages. Trimming shortened V by 1 base and J by 10 bases, and 11 bases separated the two germline ends. The CDR3 has 13 residues. The second PCR ran about 6 to 12 cycles with a sample-barcoded 5' primer and J-beta primers. Via MiXCR, TCRdb re-called the 5' RACE reads, giving one row per CDR3 protein. This table holds over 450,000 distinct CDR3 sequences, 24% found once. These data also formed part of another study, on T cells of mothers and their children. That source notes: Related mother-child pairs showed slightly higher but non-significant overlap than unrelated pairs.

The chain has TRBV12-3 or TRBV12-4 and TRBJ2-1; D unresolved. The origin of this receptor is a boy aged 5-17 years in good health. Sequenced material: blood. CDR3 sequence (DNA): TGTGCCAGCAGTTTAGTGACGTTAGGGGAGCAGTTCTTC. Amino acids: CASSLVTLGEQFF.